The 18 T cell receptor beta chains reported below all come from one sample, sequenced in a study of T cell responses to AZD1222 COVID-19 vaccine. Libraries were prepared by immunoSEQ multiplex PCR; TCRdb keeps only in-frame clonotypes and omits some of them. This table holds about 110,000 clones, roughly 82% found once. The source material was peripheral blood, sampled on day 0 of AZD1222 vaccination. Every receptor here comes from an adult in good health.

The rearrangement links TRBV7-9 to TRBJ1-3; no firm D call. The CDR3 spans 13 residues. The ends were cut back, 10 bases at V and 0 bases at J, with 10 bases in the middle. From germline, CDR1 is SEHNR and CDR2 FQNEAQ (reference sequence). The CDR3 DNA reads TGTGCCAACAAGAAAAACTCTGGAAACACCATATATTTT. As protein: CANKKNSGNTIYF.

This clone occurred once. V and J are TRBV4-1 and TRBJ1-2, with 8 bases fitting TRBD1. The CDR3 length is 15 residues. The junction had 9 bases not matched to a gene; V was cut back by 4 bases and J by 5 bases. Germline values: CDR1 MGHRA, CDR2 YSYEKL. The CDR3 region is CASSPGQGEWYGYTF. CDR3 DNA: TGCGCCAGCAGCCCCGGACAGGGAGAGTGGTATGGCTACACCTTC.

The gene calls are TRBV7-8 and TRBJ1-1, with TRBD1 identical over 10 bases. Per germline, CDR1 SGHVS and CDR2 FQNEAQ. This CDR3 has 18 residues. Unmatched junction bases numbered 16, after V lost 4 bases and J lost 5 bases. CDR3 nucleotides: TGTGCCAGCAGCTCGCCAGCCGGGACAGGGGTTCGGGGGACTGAAGCTTTCTTT. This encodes CASSSPAGTGVRGTEAFF.

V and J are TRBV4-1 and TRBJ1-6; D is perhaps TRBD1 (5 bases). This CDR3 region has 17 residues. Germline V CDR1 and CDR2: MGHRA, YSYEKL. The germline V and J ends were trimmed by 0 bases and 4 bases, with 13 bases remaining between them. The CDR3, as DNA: TGCGCCAGCAGCCAAGATTGGGGGGAATCTTATAATTCACCCCTCCACTTT. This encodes CASSQDWGESYNSPLHF.

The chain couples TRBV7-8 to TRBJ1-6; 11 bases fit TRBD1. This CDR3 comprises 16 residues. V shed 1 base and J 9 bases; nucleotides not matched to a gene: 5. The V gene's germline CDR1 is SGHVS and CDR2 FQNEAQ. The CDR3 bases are TGTGCCAGCAGCTTAGGGACAGGGGGCGTTAGTTCACCCCTCCACTTT. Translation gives CASSLGTGGVSSPLHF. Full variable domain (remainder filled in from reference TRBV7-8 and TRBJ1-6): GAGVSQSPRYKVAKRGQDVALRCDPISGHVSLFWYQQALGQGPEFLTYFQNEAQLDKSGLPSDRFFAERPEGSVSTLKIQRTQQEDSAVYLCASSLGTGGVSSPLHFGNGTRLTVT.

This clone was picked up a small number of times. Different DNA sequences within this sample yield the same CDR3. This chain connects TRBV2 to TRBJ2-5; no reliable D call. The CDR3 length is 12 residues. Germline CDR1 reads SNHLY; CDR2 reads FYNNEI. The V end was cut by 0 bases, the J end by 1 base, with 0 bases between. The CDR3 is CASSEAQETQYF. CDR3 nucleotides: TGTGCCAGCAGTGAAGCCCAAGAGACCCAGTACTTC.

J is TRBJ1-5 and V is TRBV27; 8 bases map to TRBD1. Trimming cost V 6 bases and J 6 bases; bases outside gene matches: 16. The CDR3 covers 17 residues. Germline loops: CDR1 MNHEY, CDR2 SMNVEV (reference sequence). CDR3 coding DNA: TGTGCCAGCAGAAAGCTTGAGACAGGGGATATCGGTCAGCCCCAGCATTTT. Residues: CASRKLETGDIGQPQHF.

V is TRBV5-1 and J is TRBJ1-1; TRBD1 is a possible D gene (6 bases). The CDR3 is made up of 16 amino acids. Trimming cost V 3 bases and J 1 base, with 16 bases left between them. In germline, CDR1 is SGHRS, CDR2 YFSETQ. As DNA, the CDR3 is TGCGCCAGCAGCTCCCCGGGAGGGGGGGCGAACACTGAAGCTTTCTTT. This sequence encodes CASSSPGGGANTEAFF.

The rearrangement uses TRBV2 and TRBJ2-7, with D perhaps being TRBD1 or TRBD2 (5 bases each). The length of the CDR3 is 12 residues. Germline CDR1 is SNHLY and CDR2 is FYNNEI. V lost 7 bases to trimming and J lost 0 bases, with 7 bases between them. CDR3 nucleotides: TGTGCCAGCATCGGGGCCTCCTACGAGCAGTACTTC. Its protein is CASIGASYEQYF. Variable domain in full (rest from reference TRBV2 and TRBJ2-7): EPEVTQTPSHQVTQMGQEVILRCVPISNHLYFYWYRQILGQKVEFLVSFYNNEISEKSEIFDDQFSVERPDGSNFTLKIRSTKLEDSAMYFCASIGASYEQYFGPGTRLTVT.

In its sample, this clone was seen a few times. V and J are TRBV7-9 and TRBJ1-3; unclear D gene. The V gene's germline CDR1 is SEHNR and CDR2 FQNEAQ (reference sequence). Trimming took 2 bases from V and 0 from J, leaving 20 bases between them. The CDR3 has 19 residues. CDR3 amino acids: CASSLSLGWSADSGNTIYF. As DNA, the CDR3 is TGTGCCAGCAGCTTATCCCTAGGTTGGTCTGCCGACTCTGGAAACACCATATATTTT.

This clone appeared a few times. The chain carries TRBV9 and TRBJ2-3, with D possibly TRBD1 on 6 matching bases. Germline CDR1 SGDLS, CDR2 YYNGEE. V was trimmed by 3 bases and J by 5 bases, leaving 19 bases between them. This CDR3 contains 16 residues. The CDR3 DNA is TGTGCCAGCAGCGAAATCGGCAGGGGTGGTGGAGATACGCAGTATTTT. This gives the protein CASSEIGRGGGDTQYF.

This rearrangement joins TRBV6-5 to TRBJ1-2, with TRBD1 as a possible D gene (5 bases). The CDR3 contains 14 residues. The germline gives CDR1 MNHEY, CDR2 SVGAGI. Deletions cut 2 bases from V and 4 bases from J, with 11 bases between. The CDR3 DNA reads TGTGCCAGCAGTTACAGGACGGGGACCTATGGCTACACCTTC. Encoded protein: CASSYRTGTYGYTF.

CDR3 loop: CASSLLRGETQYF. The CDR3 DNA is TGCGCCAGCAGCTTACTTAGGGGAGAGACCCAGTACTTC. The V gene is TRBV5-1, the J gene TRBJ2-5; weak D call: TRBD1 (5 bases). The V and J ends lost 2 bases and 4 bases respectively, with 9 bases between them. The CDR3 has 13 residues. The germline CDR1 and CDR2 sequences are SGHRS and YFSETQ.

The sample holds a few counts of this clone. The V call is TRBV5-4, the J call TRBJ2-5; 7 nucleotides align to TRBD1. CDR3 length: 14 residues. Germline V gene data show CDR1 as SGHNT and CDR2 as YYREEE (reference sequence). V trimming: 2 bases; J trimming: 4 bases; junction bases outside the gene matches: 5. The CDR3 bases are TGTGCCAGCAGCTTTGAGGGGGCAGGAGAGACCCAGTACTTC. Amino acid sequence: CASSFEGAGETQYF.

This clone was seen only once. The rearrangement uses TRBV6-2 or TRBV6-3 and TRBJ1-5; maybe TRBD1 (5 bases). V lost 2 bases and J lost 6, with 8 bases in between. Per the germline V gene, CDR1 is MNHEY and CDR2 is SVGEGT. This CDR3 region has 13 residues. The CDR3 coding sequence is TGTGCCAGCAGTTACCGAGGGGCTCAGCCCCAGCATTTT. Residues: CASSYRGAQPQHF.

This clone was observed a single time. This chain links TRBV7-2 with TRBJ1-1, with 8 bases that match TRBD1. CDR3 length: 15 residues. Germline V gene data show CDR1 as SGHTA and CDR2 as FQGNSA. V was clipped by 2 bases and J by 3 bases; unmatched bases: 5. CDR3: CASSLLQGGYTEAFF. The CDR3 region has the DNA TGTGCCAGCAGCTTACTACAGGGGGGCTACACTGAAGCTTTCTTT.

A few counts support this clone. The chain's CDR3 is CAIRDTSGGVETQYF. CDR3 in DNA: TGTGCCATCAGAGATACTAGCGGGGGAGTGGAGACCCAGTACTTC. The V call is TRBV10-3, the J call TRBJ2-5; 11 bases are shared with TRBD2. The trim removed 6 bases at V and 5 bases at J, leaving 8 bases unmatched. Germline V gives CDR1 ENHRY, CDR2 SYGVKD. CDR3 length: 15 residues.

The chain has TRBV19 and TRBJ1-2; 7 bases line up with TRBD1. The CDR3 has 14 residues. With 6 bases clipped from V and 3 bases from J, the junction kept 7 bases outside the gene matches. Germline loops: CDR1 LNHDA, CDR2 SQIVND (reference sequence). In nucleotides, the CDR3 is TGTGCCAGTAGCCCCAGGGACAGCTACTATGGCTACACCTTC. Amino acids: CASSPRDSYYGYTF.